This T cell receptor (beta chain) was identified during a study of T cell responses to AZD1222 COVID-19 vaccine. Study observations and caveats: Every sample of the repertoires postdated the peak T cell response. AZD1222 recipients seropositive at baseline numbered only five to seven. As reported, nearly half of all spike-specific TCRs target variant regions that are unmutated. Donors, mostly white British, included more females; clonal diversity was possibly underestimated.

With 0 bases removed from V and 6 bases from J, the gap between germline ends came to 8 bases. Germline V gene data show CDR1 as SGHNT and CDR2 as YENEEA. The CDR3 length is 14 residues. The assay was immunoSEQ multiplex PCR, and TCRdb's table has in-frame clones only and misses some. The sample includes about 60,000 clones, about 90% of them seen just once. In the case of this clone: Its target is not known.

The J gene is TRBJ2-2, the V gene TRBV11-3; D tentatively reads TRBD1 or TRBD2 (5 bases each). This sequence was found in an adult who received the MenACWY meningococcal vaccine as a control. The sequencing used peripheral blood, collected 28 days after the second dose of the MenACWY control vaccine. The CDR3, as DNA: TGTGCCAGCAGCTTAGAAGGGACCTCCGGGGAGCTGTTTTTT. Its translation is CASSLEGTSGELFF. The complete variable domain, with remaining parts taken from reference TRBV11-3 and TRBJ2-2, reads EAGVVQSPRYKIIEKKQPVAFWCNPISGHNTLYWYLQNLGQGPELLIRYENEEAVDDSQLPKDRFSAERLKGVDSTLKIQPAELGDSAVYLCASSLEGTSGELFFGEGSRLTVL.